The clone carrying this TCR beta chain was counted at least ten times. With 5 bases clipped from V and 5 bases from J, the junction kept 3 bases outside the gene matches. This CDR3 contains 14 residues. Per germline, CDR1 MRHNA and CDR2 SNTAGT. TCRdb fed the 5' RACE reads into MiXCR, producing one record per CDR3 protein. This table has 70,000 to 90,000 distinct CDR3 sequences, roughly 12% appearing once. This sample stems from a study of early T cells in non-severe SARS-CoV-2 infection. Sequenced: whole blood. This sequence was found in an adult who was a healthcare worker with PCR-confirmed SARS-CoV-2 infection or an uninfected control (not recorded which). The rearrangement uses TRBV6-4 and TRBJ2-3, with TRBD1 matching over 11 bases. The CDR3 DNA sequence: TGTGCCAGCAGTCCGGGACAGGGGGGAGATACGCAGTATTTT. Translation: CASSPGQGGDTQYF.